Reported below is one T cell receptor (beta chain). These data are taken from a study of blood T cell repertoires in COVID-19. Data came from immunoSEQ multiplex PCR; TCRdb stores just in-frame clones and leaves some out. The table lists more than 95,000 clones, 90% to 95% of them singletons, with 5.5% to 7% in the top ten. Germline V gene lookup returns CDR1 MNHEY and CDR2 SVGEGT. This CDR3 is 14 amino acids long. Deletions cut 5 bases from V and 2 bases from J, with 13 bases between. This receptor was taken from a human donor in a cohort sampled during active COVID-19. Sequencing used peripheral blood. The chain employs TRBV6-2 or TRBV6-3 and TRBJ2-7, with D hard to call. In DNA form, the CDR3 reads TGTGCCAGCAGTAAGAATAGAGTCCCCTACGAGCAGTACTTC. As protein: CASSKNRVPYEQYF.